One T cell receptor (beta chain) is described in this entry. The sample comes from a study of blood T cell repertoires in COVID-19. Assay: immunoSEQ multiplex PCR; the TCRdb copy retains only in-frame clones and omits some. Counted here are 280,000 or so clones, 85% occurring once; the ten biggest clones make up around 2.3%. The clonotype was recovered from a woman between 50 and 59 years old who had recovered from COVID-19. The specimen sequenced was PBMCs or T cells enriched from blood (not recorded which).

CDR3 in DNA: TGTGCCAGCAGCTGGTCGGGAAGGGACAGACAAGCTTTCTTT. It is translated as CASSWSGRDRQAFF. V usage is TRBV5-6 and J usage is TRBJ1-1, with TRBD1 matching 7 bases. The V and J ends lost 3 bases and 9 bases, in that order; junction bases with no gene match: 11. This CDR3 has 14 residues. The germline V gene has CDR1 SGHDT and CDR2 YYEEEE.